This is a list of T cell receptor beta chains from one sample in a study of CD8 T cells in ankylosing spondylitis. One entry per CDR3 protein, called by TCRdb with MiXCR from the 5' RACE reads. This sample has over 600,000 distinct CDR3 sequences; 15% to 20% occur once, and the top ten carry 15% to 20%. The sample consisted of blood, either unsorted or a sorted T cell fraction (not recorded which). The receptors stem from a male donor with ankylosing spondylitis. Both conserved end residues are part of each CDR3. Fields, in order: clone size, V gene, J gene, D gene, CDR3 protein, CDR3 DNA. The D gene is left open where the match is weak. Expanded clones get a size class; other rows say once, few or many, or leave the size out.

abundance: few; v_gene: TRBV28; j_gene: TRBJ2-7; d_gene: .; CDR3aa: CASGDRSSYEQYF; CDR3nt: TGTGCCTCGGGAGACAGGAGCTCCTACGAGCAGTACTTC
abundance: .; v_gene: TRBV7-8; j_gene: TRBJ2-7; d_gene: .; CDR3aa: CASSLKVSPAITYEQYF; CDR3nt: TGTGCCAGCAGCTTAAAGGTGTCTCCGGCAATAACCTACGAGCAGTACTTC
abundance: once; v_gene: TRBV30; j_gene: TRBJ2-5; d_gene: .; CDR3aa: CAWTSGIGEETQYF; CDR3nt: TGTGCCTGGACTTCAGGGATTGGGGAAGAGACCCAGTACTTC
abundance: few; v_gene: TRBV29-1; j_gene: TRBJ2-1; d_gene: .; CDR3aa: CSVKTLSEQFF; CDR3nt: TGCAGCGTGAAGACGCTCAGTGAGCAGTTCTTC
abundance: .; v_gene: TRBV20-1; j_gene: TRBJ2-7; d_gene: TRBD1; CDR3aa: CSARDSGQATYEQYF; CDR3nt: TGCAGTGCTAGAGACTCCGGACAGGCAACCTACGAGCAGTACTTC
abundance: few; v_gene: TRBV4-1; j_gene: TRBJ2-1; d_gene: TRBD2; CDR3aa: CASSHGTGTSVYNEQFF; CDR3nt: TGCGCCAGCAGCCACGGAACCGGGACTAGCGTCTACAATGAGCAGTTCTTC
abundance: .; v_gene: TRBV18; j_gene: TRBJ1-1; d_gene: .; CDR3aa: CASSPPETVNTEAFF; CDR3nt: TGTGCCAGCTCACCACCGGAAACAGTGAACACTGAAGCTTTCTTT
abundance: few; v_gene: TRBV4-1; j_gene: TRBJ1-5; d_gene: .; CDR3aa: CASSQDVGSNQPQHF; CDR3nt: TGCGCCAGCAGCCAAGATGTAGGAAGCAATCAGCCCCAGCATTTT
abundance: few; v_gene: TRBV4-1; j_gene: TRBJ1-4; d_gene: TRBD1; CDR3aa: CASSMSGGFEKLFF; CDR3nt: TGCGCCAGCAGCATGTCAGGGGGCTTTGAAAAACTGTTTTTT
abundance: .; v_gene: TRBV5-1; j_gene: TRBJ2-2; d_gene: TRBD1; CDR3aa: CASSWDRVNTGELFF; CDR3nt: TGCGCCAGCAGCTGGGACAGGGTAAACACCGGGGAGCTGTTTTTT
abundance: few; v_gene: TRBV9; j_gene: TRBJ2-1; d_gene: .; CDR3aa: CASSARVGREQFF; CDR3nt: TGTGCCAGCAGCGCCCGGGTGGGCCGTGAGCAGTTCTTC
abundance: .; v_gene: TRBV20-1; j_gene: TRBJ1-6; d_gene: TRBD1; CDR3aa: CSASRQGALDNSPLHF; CDR3nt: TGCAGTGCTAGTCGACAGGGGGCGTTGGATAATTCACCCCTCCACTTT
abundance: .; v_gene: TRBV12-3/TRBV12-4; j_gene: TRBJ2-3; d_gene: TRBD1; CDR3aa: CASSRTGVVGTDTQYF; CDR3nt: TGTGCCAGCAGCCGCACAGGGGTGGTGGGCACAGATACGCAGTATTTT
abundance: few; v_gene: TRBV7-9; j_gene: TRBJ2-7; d_gene: TRBD2; CDR3aa: CASSHLTRSGDEQYF; CDR3nt: TGTGCCAGCAGCCACCTGACTAGGAGCGGGGACGAGCAGTACTTC
abundance: .; v_gene: TRBV5-1; j_gene: TRBJ2-5; d_gene: .; CDR3aa: CASSLVPGPQETQYF; CDR3nt: TGCGCCAGCAGCTTGGTTCCAGGGCCCCAAGAGACCCAGTACTTC
abundance: few; v_gene: TRBV24-1; j_gene: TRBJ2-1; d_gene: TRBD1; CDR3aa: CATSDPGTGPNEQFF; CDR3nt: TGTGCCACCAGTGATCCCGGGACAGGGCCCAATGAGCAGTTCTTC
abundance: .; v_gene: TRBV19; j_gene: TRBJ1-1; d_gene: .; CDR3aa: CASSKVDRQYTEAFF; CDR3nt: TGTGCCAGTAGTAAAGTAGACCGCCAGTACACTGAAGCTTTCTTT
abundance: few; v_gene: TRBV27; j_gene: TRBJ1-1; d_gene: .; CDR3aa: CASSTRGVSEAFF; CDR3nt: TGTGCCAGCAGTACCCGGGGAGTCTCTGAAGCTTTCTTT
abundance: .; v_gene: TRBV4-2; j_gene: TRBJ2-7; d_gene: TRBD2; CDR3aa: CASSQGISGTSYEQYF; CDR3nt: TGTGCCAGCAGCCAAGGAATTAGCGGGACTTCCTACGAGCAGTACTTC
abundance: many; v_gene: TRBV12-3/TRBV12-4; j_gene: TRBJ2-5; d_gene: .; CDR3aa: CASSLGHQETQYF; CDR3nt: TGTGCCAGCAGTTTAGGGCACCAAGAGACCCAGTACTTC
abundance: many; v_gene: TRBV24-1; j_gene: TRBJ1-1; d_gene: .; CDR3aa: CATSASENTEAFF; CDR3nt: TGTGCCACCAGTGCTTCAGAGAACACTGAAGCTTTCTTT
abundance: few; v_gene: TRBV4-1; j_gene: TRBJ2-7; d_gene: .; CDR3aa: CASSQDLLRSGLHYEQYF; CDR3nt: TGCGCCAGCAGCCAAGATCTCCTTCGATCTGGACTCCACTACGAGCAGTACTTC
abundance: many; v_gene: TRBV2; j_gene: TRBJ1-6; d_gene: TRBD1; CDR3aa: CASSVQGGTLHF; CDR3nt: TGTGCCAGCAGTGTCCAGGGGGGGACCCTCCACTTT
abundance: few; v_gene: TRBV4-2; j_gene: TRBJ2-7; d_gene: TRBD2; CDR3aa: CASSQSVAGAREQYF; CDR3nt: TGTGCCAGCAGCCAATCCGTAGCGGGGGCGCGGGAGCAGTACTTC
abundance: few; v_gene: TRBV5-1; j_gene: TRBJ2-5; d_gene: TRBD1; CDR3aa: CASSSTGGFVETQYF; CDR3nt: TGCGCCAGCAGCTCAACAGGGGGATTTGTGGAGACCCAGTACTTC
abundance: .; v_gene: TRBV30; j_gene: TRBJ1-1; d_gene: .; CDR3aa: CAWSRGGEGAFF; CDR3nt: TGTGCCTGGAGTCGGGGGGGGGAAGGAGCTTTCTTT
abundance: few; v_gene: TRBV10-3; j_gene: TRBJ1-3; d_gene: .; CDR3aa: CAISDPDRYSGNTIYF; CDR3nt: TGTGCCATCAGTGATCCCGACAGGTACTCTGGAAACACCATATATTTT
abundance: few; v_gene: TRBV21-1; j_gene: TRBJ2-4; d_gene: .; CDR3aa: CANLVGTLIAKNIQYF; CDR3nt: TGTGCGAATCTGGTAGGGACACTGATAGCCAAAAACATTCAGTACTTC
abundance: .; v_gene: TRBV5-6; j_gene: TRBJ1-1; d_gene: .; CDR3aa: CASSLIGPLGNTEAFF; CDR3nt: TGTGCCAGCAGCTTGATAGGTCCTCTGGGGAACACTGAAGCTTTCTTT
abundance: .; v_gene: TRBV4-1; j_gene: TRBJ2-3; d_gene: .; CDR3aa: CASSKDWPSTDTQYF; CDR3nt: TGCGCCAGCAGCAAAGATTGGCCAAGCACAGATACGCAGTATTTT
abundance: once; v_gene: TRBV10-3; j_gene: TRBJ1-4; d_gene: TRBD1; CDR3aa: CATRQGVDNEKLFF; CDR3nt: TGTGCCACCAGACAGGGGGTTGATAATGAAAAACTGTTTTTT
abundance: once; v_gene: TRBV5-1; j_gene: TRBJ1-1; d_gene: .; CDR3aa: CASSLAFAGRMGSTEAFF; CDR3nt: TGCGCCAGCAGCTTGGCATTTGCAGGGCGGATGGGATCCACTGAAGCTTTCTTT
abundance: .; v_gene: TRBV10-1; j_gene: TRBJ2-3; d_gene: .; CDR3aa: CASSESAPDTQYF; CDR3nt: TGCGCCAGCAGTGAGTCCGCACCAGATACGCAGTATTTT
abundance: .; v_gene: TRBV3-1; j_gene: TRBJ1-2; d_gene: .; CDR3aa: CASSQEGTGLLYGYTF; CDR3nt: TGTGCCAGCAGCCAAGAGGGAACAGGGCTCCTCTATGGCTACACCTTC
abundance: .; v_gene: TRBV7-6; j_gene: TRBJ2-1; d_gene: TRBD2; CDR3aa: CASSPSSGRALEQFF; CDR3nt: TGTGCCAGCAGCCCCTCTAGCGGGAGGGCCCTTGAGCAGTTCTTC
abundance: few; v_gene: TRBV2; j_gene: TRBJ2-1; d_gene: .; CDR3aa: CASSGSVVVYNEQFF; CDR3nt: TGTGCCAGCAGTGGCAGCGTCGTAGTCTACAATGAGCAGTTCTTC
abundance: few; v_gene: TRBV7-9; j_gene: TRBJ1-4; d_gene: .; CDR3aa: CASSPSGGGEKLFF; CDR3nt: TGTGCCAGCAGCCCCTCCGGGGGGGGAGAAAAACTGTTTTTT
abundance: many; v_gene: TRBV7-6; j_gene: TRBJ2-1; d_gene: .; CDR3aa: CASSLDPRGDNEQFF; CDR3nt: TGTGCCAGCAGCCTCGACCCCCGTGGGGACAATGAGCAGTTCTTC
abundance: .; v_gene: TRBV4-3; j_gene: TRBJ2-3; d_gene: .; CDR3aa: CASSRTFDNARDTQYF; CDR3nt: TGCGCCAGCAGCCGAACTTTCGACAACGCCAGGGATACGCAGTATTTT
abundance: few; v_gene: TRBV28; j_gene: TRBJ2-5; d_gene: .; CDR3aa: CASNPSSGLGALYQETQYF; CDR3nt: TGTGCCAGCAACCCCTCCTCGGGGTTGGGGGCGCTGTACCAAGAGACCCAGTACTTC
abundance: .; v_gene: TRBV20-1; j_gene: TRBJ2-3; d_gene: TRBD2; CDR3aa: CSAPGLGASDTQYF; CDR3nt: TGCAGTGCCCCGGGACTAGGAGCGTCAGATACGCAGTATTTT
abundance: many; v_gene: TRBV10-3; j_gene: TRBJ1-4; d_gene: .; CDR3aa: CAISEGPNEKLFF; CDR3nt: TGTGCCATCAGTGAGGGACCGAATGAAAAACTGTTTTTT
abundance: few; v_gene: TRBV20-1; j_gene: TRBJ2-1; d_gene: TRBD2; CDR3aa: CSALKRDSYNEQFF; CDR3nt: TGCAGTGCCTTAAAGCGGGACTCCTACAATGAGCAGTTCTTC
abundance: .; v_gene: TRBV12-3/TRBV12-4; j_gene: TRBJ2-7; d_gene: TRBD1; CDR3aa: CASRRTGDHSYEQYF; CDR3nt: TGTGCCAGCAGACGGACAGGTGATCACTCCTACGAGCAGTACTTC
abundance: .; v_gene: TRBV7-2; j_gene: TRBJ2-3; d_gene: TRBD2; CDR3aa: CASSLAGGVGDTQYF; CDR3nt: TGTGCCAGCAGCTTAGCCGGGGGGGTGGGAGATACGCAGTATTTT
abundance: .; v_gene: TRBV18; j_gene: TRBJ2-1; d_gene: .; CDR3aa: CASSPPVRNEQFF; CDR3nt: TGTGCCAGCTCACCCCCCGTTAGGAATGAGCAGTTCTTC
abundance: .; v_gene: TRBV30; j_gene: TRBJ1-4; d_gene: .; CDR3aa: CAWTNRASGEGGLFF; CDR3nt: TGTGCCTGGACCAACCGGGCCTCAGGGGAGGGTGGACTGTTTTTT
abundance: few; v_gene: TRBV4-1; j_gene: TRBJ2-2; d_gene: .; CDR3aa: CASSFLPGGQNTGELFF; CDR3nt: TGCGCCAGCAGCTTCCTCCCCGGGGGGCAGAACACCGGGGAGCTGTTTTTT
abundance: .; v_gene: TRBV7-2; j_gene: TRBJ2-2; d_gene: TRBD1; CDR3aa: CASSLVGQGIGELFF; CDR3nt: TGTGCCAGCAGCTTAGTGGGACAGGGTATTGGGGAGCTGTTTTTT
abundance: many; v_gene: TRBV5-1; j_gene: TRBJ2-7; d_gene: .; CDR3aa: CASSLVGTYEQYF; CDR3nt: TGCGCCAGCAGCTTGGTGGGGACCTACGAGCAGTACTTC
abundance: many; v_gene: TRBV7-9; j_gene: TRBJ1-2; d_gene: TRBD1; CDR3aa: CASSSTRRDRYGYTF; CDR3nt: TGTGCCAGCAGCAGTACCCGCCGGGACAGATATGGCTACACCTTC
abundance: .; v_gene: TRBV14; j_gene: TRBJ1-5; d_gene: .; CDR3aa: CASSVHLDQPQHF; CDR3nt: TGTGCCAGCAGCGTGCACCTAGATCAGCCCCAGCATTTT
abundance: few; v_gene: TRBV27; j_gene: TRBJ1-1; d_gene: .; CDR3aa: CASSPDWENTEAFF; CDR3nt: TGTGCCAGCAGTCCCGACTGGGAGAACACTGAAGCTTTCTTT
abundance: .; v_gene: TRBV12-3/TRBV12-4; j_gene: TRBJ2-1; d_gene: TRBD2; CDR3aa: CASSFLPKRLAGDVYNEQFF; CDR3nt: TGTGCCAGCAGTTTTCTCCCGAAACGACTAGCGGGAGATGTCTACAATGAGCAGTTCTTC
abundance: .; v_gene: TRBV7-3; j_gene: TRBJ2-7; d_gene: .; CDR3aa: CASSLTWASEQYF; CDR3nt: TGTGCCAGCAGCTTAACGTGGGCAAGCGAGCAGTACTTC